This T cell receptor (beta chain) was recorded in a study of vaccination effects on CD4 cells after COVID-19. Using immunoSEQ multiplex PCR, the repertoire was profiled, and TCRdb retains in-frame clones only, with some absent. In the table there are tens of thousands of clones, approximately 68% of which are singletons. As for this clone: Its antigen is not known.

CDR3 size: 13 residues. Germline V lookup: CDR1 DFQATT, CDR2 SNEGSKA (reference sequence). Trimming took off 3 bases at V and 0 bases at J, with 6 bases between the two ends. Before any sequencing was done, the ViraFEST assay used viral peptide pools to expand antigen-specific CD4+ T cells. Culture lasted roughly 9 days before CD4+ T cell isolation. This sequence originates from a human donor who received a COVID-19 vaccine. The sample here was CD4+ T cells from PBMCs cultured with HCoV-229E spike peptides, taken before COVID-19 vaccination. The chain combines TRBV20-1 with TRBJ2-1; D gene ambiguous. The chain's CDR3 is CSASPVSYNEQFF. The CDR3 region has the DNA TGCAGTGCTAGTCCCGTCTCCTACAATGAGCAGTTCTTC.